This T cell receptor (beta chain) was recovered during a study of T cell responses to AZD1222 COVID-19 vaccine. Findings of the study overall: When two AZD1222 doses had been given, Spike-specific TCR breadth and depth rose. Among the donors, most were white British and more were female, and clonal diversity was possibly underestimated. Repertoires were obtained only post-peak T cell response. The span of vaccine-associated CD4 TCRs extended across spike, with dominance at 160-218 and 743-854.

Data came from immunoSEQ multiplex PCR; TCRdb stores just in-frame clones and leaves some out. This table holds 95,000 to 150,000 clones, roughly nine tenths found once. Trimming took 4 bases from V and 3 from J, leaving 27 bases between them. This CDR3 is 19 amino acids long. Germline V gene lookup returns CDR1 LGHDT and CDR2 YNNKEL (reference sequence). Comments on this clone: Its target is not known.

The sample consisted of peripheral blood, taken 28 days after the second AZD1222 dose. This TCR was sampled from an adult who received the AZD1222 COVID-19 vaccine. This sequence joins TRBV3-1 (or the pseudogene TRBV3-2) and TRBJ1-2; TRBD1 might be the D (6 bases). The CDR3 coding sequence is TGTGCCAGCAGCCCTCCCGGGATGGGGGCCGGCGGGGGGTACTATGGCTACACCTTC. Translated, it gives CASSPPGMGAGGGYYGYTF.